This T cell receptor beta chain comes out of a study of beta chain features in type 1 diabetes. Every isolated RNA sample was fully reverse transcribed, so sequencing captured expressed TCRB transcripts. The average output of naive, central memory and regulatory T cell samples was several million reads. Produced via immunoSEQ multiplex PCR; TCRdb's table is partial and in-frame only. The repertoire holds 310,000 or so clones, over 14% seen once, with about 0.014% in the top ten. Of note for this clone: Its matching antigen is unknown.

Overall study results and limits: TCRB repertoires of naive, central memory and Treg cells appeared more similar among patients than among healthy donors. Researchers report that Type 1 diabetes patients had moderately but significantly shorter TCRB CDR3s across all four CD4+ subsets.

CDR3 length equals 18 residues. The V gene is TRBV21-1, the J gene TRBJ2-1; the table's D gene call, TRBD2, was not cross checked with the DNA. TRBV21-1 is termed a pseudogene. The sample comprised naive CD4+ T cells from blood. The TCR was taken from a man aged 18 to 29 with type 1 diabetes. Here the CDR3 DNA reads TGTGCCAGCACCCGCCTAGCCGGGACTAGCGTCAAAGGGAATGAGCAGTTCTTC. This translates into CASTRLAGTSVKGNEQFF.